The next 29 T cell receptor beta chains were all read from a single sample in a study of T cells in Graves' hyperthyroidism and ophthalmopathy. TCR beta CDR3 sequences were amplified from RNA transcripts. TCR CDR3 regions were first amplified by RT-PCR with HTBI primers. TCRdb called the multiplex PCR reads again in MiXCR, with one record for every CDR3 protein. The table records around 270,000 distinct CDR3 sequences, roughly 19% of them present only once. Sequences were obtained from blood. Every receptor here comes from a man aged 50 to 60 with Graves' ophthalmopathy.

This clonotype occurred a few times. The chain is built from TRBV6-1 and TRBJ2-4; D remains unclear. CDR1 MNHNS and CDR2 SASEGT come from the germline V gene. The CDR3 is made up of 12 amino acids. V was pared by 4 bases and J by 6 bases, with 7 bases between. The CDR3 loop is CASSGTSNIQYF. The CDR3 DNA reads TGTGCCAGCAGTGGGACGTCAAACATTCAGTACTTC.

This clonotype was counted a few times. V usage is TRBV9 and J usage is TRBJ2-2; no firm D call. V shed 0 bases and J shed 5 bases, with 2 bases lying between them. The CDR3 contains 12 residues. Germline lookup yields CDR1 SGDLS and CDR2 YYNGEE. In DNA, the CDR3 is TGTGCCAGCAGCGTAGGGACCGGGGAGCTGTTTTTT. Amino acid sequence: CASSVGTGELFF.

The chain carries TRBV6-1 and TRBJ2-7; 7 nucleotides line up with TRBD2. Germline V gives CDR1 MNHNS, CDR2 SASEGT. V lost 2 bases and J lost 7; bases outside the gene matches: 5. There are 13 residues in the CDR3. The CDR3 sequence is CASSERASGEQYF. The DNA of the CDR3 is TGTGCCAGCAGTGAAAGGGCTAGCGGAGAGCAGTACTTC.

The chain couples TRBV6-1 to TRBJ1-1, with 10 bases matching TRBD1. CDR3 size: 11 residues. CDR1 MNHNS and CDR2 SASEGT come from the germline V gene. V lost 5 bases to trimming and J lost 11 bases; unmatched junction nucleotides: 2. The chain's CDR3 is CASSQDRGAFF. Here the CDR3 DNA reads TGTGCCAGCAGTCAGGACAGGGGGGCTTTCTTT.

This clonotype was picked up a small number of times. The chain recombines TRBV10-3 with TRBJ2-1, with TRBD2 matching 13 bases. J lost 7 bases, V lost 10 bases, and 7 bases had no gene match. CDR3 length equals 14 residues. CDR1 is ENHRY and CDR2 is SYGVKD in the germline V gene. CDR3 DNA sequence: TGTGCCAGCAGGACTAGCGGGAGTATGAATGAGCAGTTCTTC. This encodes CASRTSGSMNEQFF.

The chain uses TRBV9 and TRBJ2-1; 8 nucleotides line up with TRBD1. Trimming at V came to 2 bases and at J to 5 bases, leaving 6 bases not matched to a gene. CDR3 length equals 15 residues. Germline CDR1 and CDR2: SGDLS and YYNGEE. The DNA for the CDR3 is TGTGCCAGCAGCGTTTGGACAGGGACCCACAATGAGCAGTTCTTC. Its protein is CASSVWTGTHNEQFF. The whole variable domain, filled in from reference TRBV9 and TRBJ2-1, reads DSGVTQTPKHLITATGQRVTLRCSPRSGDLSVYWYQQSLDQGLQFLIQYYNGEERAKGNILERFSAQQFPDLHSELNLSSLELGDSALYFCASSVWTGTHNEQFFGPGTRLTVL.

This chain connects TRBV18 to TRBJ2-1; no clear D. Trimming pared 3 bases from V and 10 bases from J, leaving 7 bases between. The CDR3 runs to 11 residues. Germline lookup yields CDR1 KGHSH and CDR2 LQKENI. CDR3 sequence reads: CASSPAREQFF. The CDR3 coding sequence is TGTGCCAGCTCACCCGCCAGGGAGCAGTTCTTC.

This clonotype occurred many times. The chain carries TRBV24-1 and TRBJ2-1; D unclear. The V end was cut by 3 bases, the J end by 2 bases, with 10 bases between. The germline gives CDR1 KGHDR, CDR2 SFDVKD. The CDR3 contains 15 residues. CDR3 sequence: CATSDPLQPYNEQFF. DNA of the CDR3: TGTGCCACCAGTGATCCCCTCCAGCCCTACAATGAGCAGTTCTTC.

This clonotype has only a few counts. J is TRBJ2-2 and V is TRBV20-1; TRBD2 aligns across 9 bases. Trimming cost V 0 bases and J 1 base; bases outside gene matches: 0. The germline V gene encodes CDR1 DFQATT and CDR2 SNEGSKA (reference sequence). CDR3 length: 15 amino acids. CDR3 sequence: CSAREAGGNTGELFF. The CDR3 DNA is TGCAGTGCTAGAGAAGCGGGAGGGAACACCGGGGAGCTGTTTTTT.

This clonotype came up many times. This chain joins TRBV7-3 and TRBJ2-1, with D unclear. The V end lost 4 bases, the J end lost 7 bases, and 8 bases lay between the germline ends. Germline CDR1 is SGHTA and CDR2 is FQGTGA. CDR3 length: 12 amino acids. The chain's CDR3 is CASSSVENEQFF. CDR3 nucleotide sequence: TGTGCCAGCAGCTCCGTGGAGAATGAGCAGTTCTTC. Using reference TRBV7-3 and TRBJ2-1 for the parts outside the CDR3, the full variable domain is GAGVSQTPSNKVTEKGKYVELRCDPISGHTALYWYRQSLGQGPEFLIYFQGTGAADDSGLPNDRFFAVRPEGSVSTLKIQRTERGDSAVYLCASSSVENEQFFGPGTRLTVL.

This clonotype has only a few counts. This chain connects TRBV28 to TRBJ2-7; D possibly uses TRBD1 or TRBD2 (5 bases each). CDR3 length equals 15 residues. Per germline, CDR1 MDHEN and CDR2 SYDVKM. Deletions cut 5 bases from V and 2 bases from J, with 16 bases between. The CDR3 nucleotides read TGTGCCAGCAGTCGGGGCCGGGGTTTTACCTACGAGCAGTACTTC. Protein sequence: CASSRGRGFTYEQYF.

This clonotype was recorded a few times. V and J are TRBV7-9 and TRBJ1-4; D is unclear. The CDR3 loop spans 15 amino acids. V was pared by 5 bases and J by 6 bases, with 16 bases between. Germline V gene lookup returns CDR1 SEHNR and CDR2 FQNEAQ (reference sequence). The CDR3 loop is CASSPPGGRDEKLFF. As DNA, the CDR3 is TGTGCCAGCAGCCCCCCGGGAGGGCGGGATGAAAAACTGTTTTTT.

The chain carries TRBV30 and TRBJ2-1; D is undetermined. The germline V gene encodes CDR1 GTSNPN and CDR2 SVGIG (reference sequence). The ends were cut back, 2 bases at V and 9 bases at J, with 11 bases in the middle. The CDR3 sequence is 12 residues long. The CDR3, as DNA: TGTGCCTGGAGTCTTCAATTTGGTGAGCAGTTCTTC. Translation: CAWSLQFGEQFF.

This clonotype has at least ten counts. The gene calls are TRBV12-3 or TRBV12-4 and TRBJ1-4; perhaps TRBD1 as D (6 bases). V lost 2 bases and J 11 bases, leaving 15 bases between the germline ends. The CDR3 loop spans 14 amino acids. The CDR3 region is CASSLNPQGPKLFF. In DNA, the CDR3 is TGTGCCAGCAGTTTAAACCCCCAGGGGCCGAAACTGTTTTTT.

Many counts were recorded for this clonotype. The rearrangement joins TRBV12-3 or TRBV12-4 to TRBJ2-7; D unclear. This CDR3 is built from 13 residues. Trimming pared 4 bases from V and 0 bases from J, leaving 7 bases between. For the CDR3, the DNA is TGTGCCAGCAGTTACCACAGCTCCTACGAGCAGTACTTC. Encoded protein: CASSYHSSYEQYF.

The J gene is TRBJ2-6, the V gene TRBV7-9, with D unresolved. Per the germline V gene, CDR1 is SEHNR and CDR2 is FQNEAQ (reference sequence). The CDR3 contains 17 residues. Trimming stripped 2 bases from V and 1 base from J, with 12 bases between. The CDR3 DNA reads TGTGCCAGCAGCTTACTGGACGCCTCATCTGGGGCCAACGTCCTGACTTTC. It translates to CASSLLDASSGANVLTF.

This clonotype was recorded many times. This chain connects TRBV28 to TRBJ1-2, with a possible D match to TRBD1 (6 bases). Germline V gene sequence: CDR1 MDHEN, CDR2 SYDVKM. There are 17 residues in the CDR3. Trimming shortened V by 8 bases and J by 5 bases, and 27 bases separated the two germline ends. CDR3 sequence: CASSKGGRDHGRYGYTF. Written as DNA, the CDR3 is TGTGCCAGCTCCAAGGGGGGCAGGGACCACGGAAGGTATGGCTACACCTTC.

This clonotype was seen only a few times. The V and J genes are TRBV14 and TRBJ2-7; 12 bases are a match to TRBD1. CDR3 length equals 15 residues. V lost 1 base, J lost 4 bases, and 2 bases stayed unmatched. From germline, CDR1 is SGHDN and CDR2 FVKESK. The CDR3 nucleotides read TGTGCCAGCAGCCAAGGGGGACAGGGGGCGTACGAGCAGTACTTC. As protein: CASSQGGQGAYEQYF. The full variable domain, with the rest looked up from reference TRBV14 and TRBJ2-7, is EAGVTQFPSHSVIEKGQTVTLRCDPISGHDNLYWYRRVMGKEIKFLLHFVKESKQDESGMPNNRFLAERTGGTYSTLKVQPAELEDSGVYFCASSQGGQGAYEQYFGPGTRLTVT.

The table lists this clonotype with a few counts. V usage is TRBV6-1 and J usage is TRBJ2-7; TRBD2 is a possible D gene (6 bases). The CDR3 runs to 15 residues. The ends were cut back, 6 bases at V and 0 bases at J, with 15 bases in the middle. Germline CDR1 and CDR2: MNHNS and SASEGT. CDR3 nucleotides: TGTGCCAGCAGCCTCGAGGCTAGCGACTCCTACGAGCAGTACTTC. Amino acid sequence: CASSLEASDSYEQYF.

This clonotype has a handful of counts. The V call is TRBV18, the J call TRBJ1-3; a weak D match, TRBD1 (5 bases). CDR3 length equals 15 residues. V gave up 2 bases and J gave up 2 bases, with 10 bases separating them. Germline V gives CDR1 KGHSH, CDR2 LQKENI. Here the CDR3 DNA reads TGTGCCAGCTCACCAGCTGGGGGGACTGGAAACACCATATATTTT. It encodes CASSPAGGTGNTIYF. The full variable domain, its missing parts supplied by reference TRBV18 and TRBJ1-3, is NAGVMQNPRHLVRRRGQEARLRCSPMKGHSHVYWYRQLPEEGLKFMVYLQKENIIDESGMPKERFSAEFPKEGPSILRIQQVVRGDSAAYFCASSPAGGTGNTIYFGEGSWLTVV.

The rearrangement links TRBV4-2 to TRBJ1-1; D is uncertain. Per the germline V gene, CDR1 is LGHNA and CDR2 is YNFKEQ. V lost 0 bases and J 1 base, leaving 12 bases between the germline ends. CDR3 size: 16 residues. The CDR3 DNA is TGTGCCAGCAGCCAAGATTGGACTGGGCGGAACACTGAAGCTTTCTTT. It translates to CASSQDWTGRNTEAFF.

The chain employs TRBV25-1 and TRBJ1-1, with no clear D. Germline V gives CDR1 MGHDK, CDR2 SYGVNS. V lost 4 bases, J lost 6 bases, and 9 bases lay in between. CDR3 length: 12 amino acids. CDR3 DNA sequence: TGTGCCAGCAGTGGGGGTGTGGCTGAAGCTTTCTTT. This gives the protein CASSGGVAEAFF.

The chain recombines TRBV11-2 with TRBJ2-1, with no clear D. The germline CDR1 and CDR2 sequences are SGHAT and FQNNGV. Trimming left V 2 bases short and J 8 bases short, with 13 bases between. This CDR3 spans 14 amino acids. The CDR3 is CASSLSRLVDEQFF. CDR3 DNA sequence: TGTGCCAGCAGCTTATCACGGCTAGTTGATGAGCAGTTCTTC.

The chain has TRBV4-1 and TRBJ2-7; 9 nucleotides align to TRBD1. Germline V gene sequence: CDR1 MGHRA, CDR2 YSYEKL. CDR3 length: 13 residues. J gave up 6 bases and V 4 bases, and 4 bases lay outside the gene matches. The CDR3, as DNA: TGCGCCAGCAGCCCGCGGACAGGGGTCGAGCAGTACTTC. It specifies CASSPRTGVEQYF.

This clonotype was found many times. The chain couples TRBV11-2 to TRBJ2-7; 8 bases align to TRBD1. The CDR3 consists of 12 residues. Germline lookup yields CDR1 SGHAT and CDR2 FQNNGV. J lost 7 bases, V lost 5 bases, and 4 bases had no gene match. CDR3 region: CASSPGQVEQYF. CDR3 in DNA: TGTGCCAGCAGCCCGGGACAGGTAGAGCAGTACTTC.

This clonotype was seen only once. The chain employs TRBV7-3 and TRBJ2-7; D may be TRBD1 or TRBD2 (5 bases each). With 5 bases removed from V and 4 bases from J, the gap between germline ends came to 21 bases. The germline V gene has CDR1 SGHTA and CDR2 FQGTGA. The CDR3 covers 16 residues. This CDR3 is CASSRPRGTVLYEQYF. The DNA for the CDR3 is TGTGCCAGCAGCCGCCCCCGAGGGACGGTTCTATACGAGCAGTACTTC.

This rearrangement joins TRBV2 to TRBJ1-1, with D possibly TRBD1 on 5 matching bases. Per the germline V gene, CDR1 is SNHLY and CDR2 is FYNNEI. The CDR3 runs 16 residues. Between the trimmed V and J ends, which lost 1 base and 7 bases, there was a span of 19 bases. Here the CDR3 reads CASSEEGLLVPSEAFF. The DNA for the CDR3 is TGTGCCAGCAGTGAAGAGGGGCTTCTCGTGCCCAGTGAAGCTTTCTTT.

The V call is TRBV27, the J call TRBJ2-1, with D perhaps matching TRBD1 (6 bases). From germline, CDR1 is MNHEY and CDR2 SMNVEV (reference sequence). CDR3 length: 15 amino acids. Between the trimmed V and J ends, which lost 3 bases and 8 bases, there was a span of 17 bases. For the CDR3, the DNA is TGTGCCAGCAGTTTTCCTCACAGGGCTCTCGATGAGCAGTTCTTC. Its protein product is CASSFPHRALDEQFF.

This clonotype was detected many times. The V call is TRBV18, the J call TRBJ2-5, with TRBD1 as a possible D gene (5 bases). The CDR3 runs 15 residues. V was trimmed by 0 bases and J by 5 bases, leaving 13 bases between them. Germline V gene data show CDR1 as KGHSH and CDR2 as LQKENI. The CDR3 sequence: CASSPPQGLWETQYF. CDR3 bases: TGTGCCAGCTCACCACCCCAGGGCCTTTGGGAGACCCAGTACTTC.